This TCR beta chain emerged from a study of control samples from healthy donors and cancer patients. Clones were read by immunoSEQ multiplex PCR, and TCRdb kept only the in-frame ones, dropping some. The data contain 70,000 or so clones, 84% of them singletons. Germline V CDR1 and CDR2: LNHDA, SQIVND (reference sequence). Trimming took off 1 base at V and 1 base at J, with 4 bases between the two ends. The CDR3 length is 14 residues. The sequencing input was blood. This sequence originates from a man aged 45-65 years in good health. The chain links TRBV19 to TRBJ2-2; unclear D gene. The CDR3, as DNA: TGTGCCAGTAGTATAGTGAAGAACACCGGGGAGCTGTTTTTT. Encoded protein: CASSIVKNTGELFF.